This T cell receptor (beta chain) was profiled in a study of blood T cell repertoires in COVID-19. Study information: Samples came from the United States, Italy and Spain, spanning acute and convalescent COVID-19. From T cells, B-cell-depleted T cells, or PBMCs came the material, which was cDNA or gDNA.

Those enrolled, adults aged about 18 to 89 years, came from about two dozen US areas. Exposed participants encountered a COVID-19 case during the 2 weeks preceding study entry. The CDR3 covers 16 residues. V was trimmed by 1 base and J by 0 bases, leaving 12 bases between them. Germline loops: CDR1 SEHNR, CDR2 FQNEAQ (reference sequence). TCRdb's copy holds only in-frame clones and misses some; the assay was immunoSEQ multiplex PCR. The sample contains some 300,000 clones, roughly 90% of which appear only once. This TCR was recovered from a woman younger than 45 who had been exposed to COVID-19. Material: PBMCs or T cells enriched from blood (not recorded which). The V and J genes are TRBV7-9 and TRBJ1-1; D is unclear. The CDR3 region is CASSLGGEGMNTEAFF. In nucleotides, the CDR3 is TGTGCCAGCAGCTTAGGTGGTGAGGGTATGAACACTGAAGCTTTCTTT.